The rows below give T cell receptor beta chains drawn from one sample of a study of T-cell memory formation after mild COVID-19. TCRdb reprocessed the 5' RACE reads with MiXCR, giving one entry per CDR3 protein. Of some 600,000 distinct CDR3 sequences in the sample, 15% to 20% were seen once. The specimen was PBMCs or a T cell subset sorted from them (not recorded which). Receptors originate from an adult woman who had mild COVID-19 (a few samples of this study predate the infection). Cell type and time point are not known. Both conserved end residues are part of each CDR3. D genes are given only for firm matches. The size field is filled for only some rows; it gives once, few, many or a size class.

v_gene	abundance	j_gene	len	d_gene	CDR3aa	CDR3nt
TRBV12-3/TRBV12-4	few	TRBJ1-4	17	NA	CASSPIPAGPTGEKLFF	TGTGCCAGCAGTCCAATACCCGCAGGTCCTACGGGGGAAAAACTGTTTTTT
TRBV5-1	NA	TRBJ2-5	16	TRBD2	CASTLGLAGGGETQYF	TGCGCCAGCACGCTGGGACTAGCGGGGGGTGGAGAGACCCAGTACTTC
TRBV4-1	few	TRBJ1-2	17	NA	CASSQPTEGPRGYGYTF	TGCGCCAGCAGCCAGCCGACGGAAGGGCCTAGGGGCTATGGCTACACCTTC
TRBV7-2	NA	TRBJ1-1	14	NA	CASSLNSGNTEAFF	TGTGCCAGCAGCTTAAACTCCGGGAACACTGAAGCTTTCTTT
TRBV6-1	few	TRBJ2-5	14	NA	CASRWGPDQETQYF	TGTGCCAGCAGATGGGGACCCGACCAAGAGACCCAGTACTTC
TRBV2	few	TRBJ2-3	17	TRBD2	CASSLRSVAGGNRTQYF	TGTGCCAGCAGTCTACGTTCGGTAGCGGGAGGGAATCGGACGCAGTATTTT
TRBV7-2	few	TRBJ2-1	13	NA	CASSPLVYNEQFF	TGTGCCAGCAGCCCCCTAGTATACAATGAGCAGTTCTTC
TRBV6-5	many	TRBJ2-2	13	NA	CASSLWGSGELFF	TGTGCCAGCAGTTTGTGGGGGTCCGGGGAGCTGTTTTTT
TRBV5-1	NA	TRBJ1-2	15	TRBD1	CASSWLPGTEDGYTF	TGCGCCAGCAGCTGGCTACCAGGGACAGAAGATGGCTACACCTTC
TRBV5-1	NA	TRBJ2-3	16	NA	CASSPAQGRRGDTQYF	TGCGCCAGCAGCCCCGCGCAGGGGCGACGAGGAGATACGCAGTATTTT